A single sample is the source of the 4 T cell receptor beta chains below, sequenced in a study of T cells in Graves' hyperthyroidism and ophthalmopathy (dated by TCRdb to the late 2010s). Libraries came from multiplex PCR. The sequencer listed for this sample is Illumina HiSeq 2000. The TCR beta CDR3 regions were amplified from RNA transcripts. For the first round of RT-PCR on the TCR CDR3, the HTBI primer set was used together with the Qiagen OneStep RT-PCR kit. Clones were called with MiXCR by TCRdb after fastp trimmed the public reads at Q25, and only in-frame beta chains were retained. Each CDR3 protein gets just one entry, which takes the most common genes and DNA from the rows behind it. This sample lists around 300,000 distinct CDR3 sequences; roughly 15% were detected once. The leading ten clones occupy under 35% of the sample. The sample comprised blood. These receptors originate from a woman aged 45 to 65 with Graves' hyperthyroidism that later progressed to Graves' ophthalmopathy.

In its sample, this clonotype was seen many times. The chain joins TRBV5-1 to TRBJ2-7, with D maybe TRBD2 (6 bases). The germline CDR1 and CDR2 sequences are SGHRS and YFSETQ. CDR3 length equals 14 residues. V lost 4 bases and J 3 bases, leaving 14 bases between the germline ends. The CDR3 region is CASSPGTGVYEQYF. CDR3 sequence (DNA): TGCGCCAGCAGCCCCGGGACGGGGGTCTACGAGCAGTACTTC.

This clonotype was seen at least ten times. V gene TRBV6-1 combines with J gene TRBJ2-1; 13 bases align to TRBD2. The germline gives CDR1 MNHNS, CDR2 SASEGT. The CDR3 loop spans 16 amino acids. Losses at the gene ends were 4 bases for V and 8 bases for J; bases not matched to a gene: 8. The CDR3 reads CASSVQLAGGPDEQFF. CDR3 in DNA: TGTGCCAGCAGTGTACAACTAGCGGGAGGGCCCGATGAGCAGTTCTTC.

Many counts were recorded for this clonotype. This chain links TRBV6-1 with TRBJ1-5; the D gene is possibly TRBD1 (5 bases). The CDR3 length is 18 residues. From germline, CDR1 is MNHNS and CDR2 SASEGT. Trimming left V 0 bases short and J 6 bases short, with 21 bases between. This chain's CDR3 is CASSEALMLGGLGQPQHF. The CDR3, as DNA: TGTGCCAGCAGTGAAGCCCTAATGCTCGGGGGGTTGGGTCAGCCCCAGCATTTT.

This clonotype showed up many times. The rearrangement uses TRBV28 and TRBJ1-3; D not resolved. V shed 5 bases and J shed 4 bases, with 9 bases lying between them. CDR3 length: 13 residues. The germline CDR1 and CDR2 sequences are MDHEN and SYDVKM. CDR3 loop: CASSQRGGNTIYF. As DNA, the CDR3 is TGTGCCAGCAGTCAACGCGGGGGAAACACCATATATTTT.